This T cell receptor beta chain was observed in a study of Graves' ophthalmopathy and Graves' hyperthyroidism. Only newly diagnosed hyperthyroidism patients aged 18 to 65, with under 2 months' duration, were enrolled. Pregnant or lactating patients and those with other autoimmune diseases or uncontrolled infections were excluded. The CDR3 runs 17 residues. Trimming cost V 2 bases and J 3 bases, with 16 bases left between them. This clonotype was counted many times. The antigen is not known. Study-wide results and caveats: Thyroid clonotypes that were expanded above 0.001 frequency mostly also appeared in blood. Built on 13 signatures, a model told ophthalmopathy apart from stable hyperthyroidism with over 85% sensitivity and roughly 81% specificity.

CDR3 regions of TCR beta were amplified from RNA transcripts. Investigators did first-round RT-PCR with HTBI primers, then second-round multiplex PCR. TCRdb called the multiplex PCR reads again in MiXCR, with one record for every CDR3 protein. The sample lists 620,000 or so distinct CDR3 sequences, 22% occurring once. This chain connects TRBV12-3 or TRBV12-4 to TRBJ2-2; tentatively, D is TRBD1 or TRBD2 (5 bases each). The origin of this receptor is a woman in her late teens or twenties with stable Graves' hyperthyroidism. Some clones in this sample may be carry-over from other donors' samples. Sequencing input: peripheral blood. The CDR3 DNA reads TGTGCCAGCAGTTTAATCGAGGGGCAAACTTACACCGGGGAGCTGTTTTTT. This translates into CASSLIEGQTYTGELFF.